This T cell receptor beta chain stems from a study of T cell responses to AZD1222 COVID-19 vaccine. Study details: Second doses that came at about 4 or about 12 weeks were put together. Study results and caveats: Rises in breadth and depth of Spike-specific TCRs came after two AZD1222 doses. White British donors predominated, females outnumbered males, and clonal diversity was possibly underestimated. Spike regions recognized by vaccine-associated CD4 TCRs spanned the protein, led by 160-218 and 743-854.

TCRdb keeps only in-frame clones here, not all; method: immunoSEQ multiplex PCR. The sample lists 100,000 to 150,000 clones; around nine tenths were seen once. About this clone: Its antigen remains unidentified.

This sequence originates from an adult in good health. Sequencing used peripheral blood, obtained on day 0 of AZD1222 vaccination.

The DNA for the CDR3 is TGTGCCAGCAGTTTAAAGGGACAGCTCTACGAGCAGTACTTC. Translating it yields CASSLKGQLYEQYF. J is TRBJ2-7 and V is TRBV27, with 7 positions matching TRBD1. Trimming at V came to 2 bases and at J to 3 bases, leaving 4 bases not matched to a gene. CDR3 length: 14 residues. Germline CDR1 is MNHEY and CDR2 is SMNVEV (reference sequence).